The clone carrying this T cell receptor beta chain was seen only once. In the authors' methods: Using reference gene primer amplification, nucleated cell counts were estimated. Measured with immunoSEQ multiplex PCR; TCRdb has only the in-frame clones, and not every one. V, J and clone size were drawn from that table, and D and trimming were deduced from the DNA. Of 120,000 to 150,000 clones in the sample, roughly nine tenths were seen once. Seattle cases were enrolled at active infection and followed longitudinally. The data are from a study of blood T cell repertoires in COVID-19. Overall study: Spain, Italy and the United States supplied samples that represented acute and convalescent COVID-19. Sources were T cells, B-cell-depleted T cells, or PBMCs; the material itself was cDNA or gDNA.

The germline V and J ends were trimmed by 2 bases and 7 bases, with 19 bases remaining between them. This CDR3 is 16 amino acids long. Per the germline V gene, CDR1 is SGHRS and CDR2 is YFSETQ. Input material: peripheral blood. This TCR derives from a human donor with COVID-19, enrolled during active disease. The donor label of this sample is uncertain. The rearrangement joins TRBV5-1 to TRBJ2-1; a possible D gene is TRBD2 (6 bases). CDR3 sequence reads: CASSFAPLRAGNEQFF. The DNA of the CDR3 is TGCGCCAGCAGCTTCGCCCCTCTTAGGGCGGGGAATGAGCAGTTCTTC.